The rows below give T cell receptor beta chains drawn from one sample of a study of blood T cells in healthy people across ages. One entry per CDR3 protein results from TCRdb running MiXCR on the 5' RACE reads. The repertoire has hundreds of thousands of distinct CDR3 sequences, 45% to 50% of them found once; the top ten carry 25% to 35%. Sequenced material: blood. The receptors were gathered from a woman aged 55-70 years in good health. Both conserved end residues are part of each CDR3. The order of the fields is D gene, J gene, clone size, V gene, CDR3 DNA, CDR3 protein. A D gene is named only where the DNA matches it firmly. Clone size is shown for a subset of rows, as once, few, many or a class of expanded clone.

-	TRBJ2-2	-	TRBV7-9	TGTGCCAGCAGCTCCCCCCTCCCGGGAAGCCTCGGCGGGGAGCTGTTTTTT	CASSSPLPGSLGGELFF
-	TRBJ2-7	-	TRBV30	TGTGCCTGGAGCACCCCAGGACCCTACGAGCAGTACTTC	CAWSTPGPYEQYF
TRBD1	TRBJ2-4	-	TRBV7-9	TGTGCCAGCAGCTGGACCGGGACAGGGGTAAACATTCGGTACTTC	CASSWTGTGVNIRYF
-	TRBJ2-7	-	TRBV7-2	TGTGCCAGCAGCTTAAGGAGCGGGTTTACCTACGAGCAGTACTTC	CASSLRSGFTYEQYF
TRBD1	TRBJ1-3	few	TRBV7-2	TGTGCCAGCAGCCCCGGGACAGGAGGAAACACCATATATTTT	CASSPGTGGNTIYF
TRBD1	TRBJ1-1	-	TRBV7-9	TGTGCCAGCAGCTTAGTCCAGGGGGCGAATACTGAAGCTTTCTTT	CASSLVQGANTEAFF
-	TRBJ1-2	few	TRBV27	TGTGCCAGCAGTCGTCGGGGGGACTATGGCTACACCTTC	CASSRRGDYGYTF
-	TRBJ2-5	few	TRBV7-8	TGTGCCAGCAGCTTACCCAGGGGTGGAGAGACCCAGTACTTC	CASSLPRGGETQYF
TRBD2	TRBJ2-1	-	TRBV9	TGTGCCAGCAGCGTAGGCGGGAGGACCGAGCAGTTCTTC	CASSVGGRTEQFF
-	TRBJ1-2	-	TRBV14	TGTGCCAGCAGCCAAGATCTCCGCGGGAGGATTAGTGGCTACACCTTC	CASSQDLRGRISGYTF
-	TRBJ2-3	-	TRBV6-1	TGTGCCAGCAGGCCTCAGGGGTTTTATGTCGGAGATACGCAGTATTTT	CASRPQGFYVGDTQYF
-	TRBJ2-7	few	TRBV25-1	TGTGCCAGCAGTGATTCCCCCTACGAGCAGTACTTC	CASSDSPYEQYF
-	TRBJ2-7	-	TRBV12-3/TRBV12-4	TGTGCCAGCAGGCGGGGCGAGGGTCATTACGAGCAGTACTTC	CASRRGEGHYEQYF
-	TRBJ2-7	few	TRBV12-3/TRBV12-4	TGTGCCAGCAGTTTGGAAGGTTTCATCCACGAGCAGTACTTC	CASSLEGFIHEQYF
TRBD2	TRBJ2-2	few	TRBV5-6	TGTGCCAGCAGCCCGGGACTAGCGGTGAACACCGGGGAGCTGTTTTTT	CASSPGLAVNTGELFF
-	TRBJ2-1	-	TRBV5-1	TGCGCCAGCAGCTTGAGTGCAGGGAGCAATGAGCAGTTCTTC	CASSLSAGSNEQFF